These 15 T cell receptor beta chains share one sample of origin, sequenced in a study of control samples from healthy donors and cancer patients. TCRdb keeps only in-frame clones here, not all; method: immunoSEQ multiplex PCR. The sample yields approximately 94,000 clones, roughly 87% seen once. The sequenced sample consisted of blood. These receptor sequences come from a woman aged 45-60 years in good health.

This chain links TRBV4-1 with TRBJ2-3, with D possibly being TRBD2 (5 bases). The V and J ends lost 3 bases and 2 bases respectively, with 18 bases between them. CDR3 length: 17 residues. Germline V gives CDR1 MGHRA, CDR2 YSYEKL. CDR3 protein: CASSHVQRRVHTDTQYF. CDR3 in DNA: TGCGCCAGCAGCCACGTCCAACGGCGGGTTCACACAGATACGCAGTATTTT.

J is TRBJ2-2 and V is TRBV5-6; D remains ambiguous. The ends were cut back, 0 bases at V and 6 bases at J, with 3 bases in the middle. CDR3 length equals 12 residues. Germline V gene sequence: CDR1 SGHDT, CDR2 YYEEEE. CDR3 nucleotides: TGTGCCAGCAGCTTGGTGCCCGGGGAGCTGTTTTTT. Translating gives CASSLVPGELFF.

V is TRBV6-5 and J is TRBJ2-1, with D tentatively TRBD2 (6 bases). CDR1 MNHEY and CDR2 SVGAGI come from the germline V gene. The CDR3 runs 15 residues. Trimming removed 1 base from V and 6 bases from J, with 13 bases in between. This CDR3 reads CASSYLGGPGNEQFF. The CDR3 bases are TGTGCCAGCAGTTACTTAGGAGGGCCTGGCAATGAGCAGTTCTTC.

CDR3 sequence: CASSQDTNTGELFF. Written as DNA, the CDR3 is TGTGCCAGCTCACAGGACACTAACACCGGGGAGCTGTTTTTT. The genes are TRBV18 and TRBJ2-2; D may be TRBD1 (5 bases). The CDR3 has 14 residues. Trimming shortened V by 4 bases and J by 2 bases, and 8 bases separated the two germline ends. Germline assignment: CDR1 KGHSH and CDR2 LQKENI.

This chain connects TRBV7-8 to TRBJ2-5, with D unresolved. CDR1 is SGHVS and CDR2 is FQNEAQ in the germline V gene. This CDR3 has 16 amino acids. The V gene lost 0 bases and the J gene lost 0 bases, with 11 bases spanning the gap. The CDR3 DNA reads as TGTGCCAGCAGCTTAGCGAGGCTTCTCAACCAAGAGACCCAGTACTTC. It specifies CASSLARLLNQETQYF.

The chain is built from TRBV29-1 and TRBJ2-3; 7 nucleotides agree with TRBD1. Germline assignment: CDR1 SQVTM and CDR2 ANQGSEA. With 1 base clipped from V and 2 bases from J, the junction kept 9 bases outside the gene matches. The CDR3 length is 16 residues. The CDR3 protein is CSVEGSVTGITDTQYF. The CDR3 DNA sequence: TGCAGCGTTGAAGGGTCCGTGACAGGGATCACAGATACGCAGTATTTT.

The V call is TRBV20-1, the J call TRBJ2-7; D remains unclear. The V gene's germline CDR1 is DFQATT and CDR2 SNEGSKA (reference sequence). This CDR3 contains 13 residues. Trimming removed 3 bases at V and 6 bases at J, with 15 bases between. The CDR3 DNA reads TGCAGTGCTAGTGACGGGTACGAGGTCGAGCAGTACTTC. As protein: CSASDGYEVEQYF.

The table lists this clone with a few counts. The chain has TRBV19 and TRBJ2-2; D might be TRBD1 or TRBD2, each matching 7 bases. Germline V gives CDR1 LNHDA, CDR2 SQIVND (reference sequence). Trimming left V 6 bases short and J 4 bases short, with 15 bases between. This CDR3 comprises 15 residues. The CDR3 here is CASSAREGATGELFF. CDR3 bases: TGTGCCAGTAGCGCGAGGGAGGGGGCCACCGGGGAGCTGTTTTTT.

CDR3 loop: CASSPRRGHSYEQYF. DNA for the CDR3: TGTGCCAGCAGCCCGCGGAGGGGCCACTCCTACGAGCAGTACTTC. The chain recombines TRBV7-8 with TRBJ2-7, with TRBD2 as a possible D gene (6 bases). The V gene lost 5 bases and the J gene lost 0 bases, with 14 bases spanning the gap. The length of the CDR3 is 15 residues. CDR1 is SGHVS, CDR2 FQNEAQ, per germline.

V is TRBV5-1 and J is TRBJ2-7, with D perhaps TRBD1 (5 bases). The CDR3 covers 13 residues. Trimming left V 4 bases short and J 1 base short, with 9 bases between. Per germline, CDR1 SGHRS and CDR2 YFSETQ. CDR3 residues: CASSPPGSYEQYF. The CDR3 nucleotides read TGCGCCAGCAGCCCACCAGGGTCCTACGAGCAGTACTTC.

This clone has only one observation. The rearrangement links TRBV9 to TRBJ2-4; D not certain. This CDR3 spans 18 amino acids. Per germline, CDR1 SGDLS and CDR2 YYNGEE. Trimming cost V 4 bases and J 0 bases, with 20 bases left between them. The CDR3 DNA reads as TGTGCCAGCAGCCCAACGGGCCCCGTTCACTTAGCCAAAAACATTCAGTACTTC. Amino acid sequence: CASSPTGPVHLAKNIQYF.

The chain carries TRBV7-2 and TRBJ1-1; D is ambiguous. Germline loops: CDR1 SGHTA, CDR2 FQGNSA. This CDR3 region has 14 residues. The V end was cut by 5 bases, the J end by 1 base, with 11 bases between. CDR3 DNA: TGTGCCAGCAGCAATACAGCTTCGAACACTGAAGCTTTCTTT. This codes for CASSNTASNTEAFF.

The chain has TRBV18 and TRBJ2-1; D might be TRBD2 (6 bases). Trimming took 0 bases from V and 7 from J, leaving 16 bases between them. This CDR3 is 16 amino acids long. Germline V gene sequence: CDR1 KGHSH, CDR2 LQKENI. The CDR3 nucleotides read TGTGCCAGCTCACCACCGATTCGCGGGACGGGGAATGAGCAGTTCTTC. Encoded protein: CASSPPIRGTGNEQFF.

The chain has TRBV19 and TRBJ1-3, with D possibly matching TRBD1 (5 bases). Trimming shortened V by 7 bases and J by 0 bases, and 16 bases separated the two germline ends. The CDR3 contains 16 residues. Germline CDR1 and CDR2: LNHDA and SQIVND (reference sequence). This CDR3 is CASKGGAASSGNTIYF. The CDR3 DNA is TGTGCCAGTAAAGGAGGGGCCGCTAGCTCTGGAAACACCATATATTTT.

The rearrangement links TRBV7-2 to TRBJ2-3, with 8 bases lining up with TRBD2. J lost 4 bases, V lost 6 bases, and 12 bases had no gene match. The CDR3 extends over 16 amino acids. The V gene's germline CDR1 is SGHTA and CDR2 FQGNSA. The CDR3 protein is CASRSKHGRAADTQYF. The CDR3 DNA reads TGTGCCAGCAGATCGAAGCACGGGAGGGCCGCAGATACGCAGTATTTT.